Below, 32 T cell receptor beta chains from the same sample are listed, as sequenced in a study of identical twins. TCRdb processed the 5' RACE reads anew with MiXCR; each CDR3 protein has one entry. Of around 500,000 distinct CDR3 sequences in the sample, more than 13% were seen once. This same sample was also part of a study on yellow fever vaccine responses in identical twins.

Sequencing was performed on CD4+ T cells sorted from blood. The receptors stem from a woman between 18 and 29 years old in good health.

A note on this clonotype: A clone one base away is much larger, so this may be a read error. The DNA of the CDR3 is TGTGCCAGCAGCCGAGACACTTACGAGCAGAACTTC. Protein sequence: CASSRDTYEQNF. The J gene is TRBJ2-7, the V gene TRBV7-9; D is unclear. The CDR3 is made up of 12 amino acids. The germline V gene encodes CDR1 SEHNR and CDR2 FQNEAQ (reference sequence).

This clonotype was detected only a few times. The rearrangement links TRBV5-4 to TRBJ2-1, with TRBD2 identical over 9 bases. Germline CDR1 is SGHNT and CDR2 is YYREEE (reference sequence). Trimming removed 4 bases from V and 4 bases from J; junction bases left unmatched: 6. The CDR3 is made up of 15 amino acids. The CDR3 sequence: CASSQKRGEYNEQFF. CDR3 DNA: TGTGCCAGCAGCCAGAAGCGGGGGGAATACAATGAGCAGTTCTTC.

This clonotype was observed a handful of times. The chain couples TRBV5-1 to TRBJ2-3, with D unclear. The CDR3 runs to 13 residues. V was shortened by 1 base and J by 4 bases, with 7 bases between the two germline ends. Germline V gives CDR1 SGHRS, CDR2 YFSETQ. The DNA of the CDR3 is TGCGCCAGCAGCTTGAGGAGCGCAGATACGCAGTATTTT. It encodes CASSLRSADTQYF. The whole variable domain, filled in from reference TRBV5-1 and TRBJ2-3, reads KAGVTQTPRYLIKTRGQQVTLSCSPISGHRSVSWYQQTPGQGLQFLFEYFSETQRNKGNFPGRFSGRQFSNSRSEMNVSTLELGDSALYLCASSLRSADTQYFGPGTRLTVL.

In this sample, this clonotype turned up a few times. This chain joins TRBV11-2 and TRBJ2-7, with a possible D match to TRBD2 (5 bases). The CDR3 contains 14 residues. Germline CDR1 reads SGHAT; CDR2 reads FQNNGV. Trimming removed 0 bases at V and 5 bases at J, with 11 bases between. The CDR3 bases are TGTGCCAGCAGCTTAGATAGGACGGGAAACGAGCAGTACTTC. Its translation is CASSLDRTGNEQYF. The variable domain in full, completed from reference TRBV11-2 and TRBJ2-7, reads EAGVAQSPRYKIIEKRQSVAFWCNPISGHATLYWYQQILGQGPKLLIQFQNNGVVDDSQLPKDRFSAERLKGVDSTLKIQPAKLEDSAVYLCASSLDRTGNEQYFGPGTRLTVT.

V is TRBV30 and J is TRBJ2-7; the match to TRBD1 covers 9 bases. The ends lost 2 bases at V and 3 bases at J; junction bases unmatched: 8. Germline V gene lookup returns CDR1 GTSNPN and CDR2 SVGIG (reference sequence). The length of the CDR3 is 15 residues. CDR3 sequence reads: CAWSPGTGLIYEQYF. The CDR3 bases are TGTGCCTGGAGTCCCGGGACAGGGCTGATCTACGAGCAGTACTTC.

In its sample, this clonotype was seen many times. The rearrangement uses TRBV5-1 and TRBJ2-2; D is uncertain. CDR3 size: 14 residues. V was pared by 0 bases and J by 5 bases, with 8 bases between. Germline CDR1 is SGHRS and CDR2 is YFSETQ. Here the CDR3 reads CASSLALATGELFF. CDR3 coding DNA: TGCGCCAGCAGCTTGGCCTTGGCTACCGGGGAGCTGTTTTTT.

The J gene is TRBJ2-1, the V gene TRBV7-8; 11 nucleotides align to TRBD2. Unmatched junction bases numbered 10, after V lost 3 bases and J lost 9 bases. Looked up from germline, CDR1 is SGHVS and CDR2 is FQNEAQ. The CDR3 totals 16 residues. This chain's CDR3 is CASSLAASGGLGEQFF. CDR3 sequence (DNA): TGTGCCAGCAGCTTGGCCGCTAGCGGGGGGTTGGGTGAGCAGTTCTTC. Full variable domain (outside the CDR3, taken from reference TRBV7-8 and TRBJ2-1): GAGVSQSPRYKVAKRGQDVALRCDPISGHVSLFWYQQALGQGPEFLTYFQNEAQLDKSGLPSDRFFAERPEGSVSTLKIQRTQQEDSAVYLCASSLAASGGLGEQFFGPGTRLTVL.

This clonotype has more than one count but fewer than ten. The chain has TRBV28 and TRBJ2-1; TRBD2 matches 7 bases. The CDR3 runs 12 residues. Germline-derived CDR1 and CDR2 are MDHEN and SYDVKM. V was clipped by 1 base and J by 13 bases; unmatched bases: 4. CDR3 sequence: CASSLSTSYQFF. DNA for the CDR3: TGTGCCAGCAGTTTATCGACTAGCTATCAGTTCTTC.

The CDR3 DNA reads as TGTGCCAGCAGGAGGGGACAGGGGGCAACCTATGGCTACACCTTC. Amino acid sequence: CASRRGQGATYGYTF. The rearrangement joins TRBV27 to TRBJ1-2; 12 nucleotides agree with TRBD1. This CDR3 is 15 amino acids long. Germline V gene lookup returns CDR1 MNHEY and CDR2 SMNVEV (reference sequence). Trimming at V came to 6 bases and at J to 4 bases, leaving 6 bases not matched to a gene.

The rearrangement links TRBV5-1 to TRBJ2-3; tentatively, D is TRBD1 or TRBD2 (5 bases each). Germline V gene lookup returns CDR1 SGHRS and CDR2 YFSETQ. The length of the CDR3 is 16 residues. Trimming took 4 bases from V and 1 from J, leaving 16 bases between them. The CDR3 DNA follows: TGCGCCAGCAGCGGCAGAGGGACGGGTGGCACAGATACGCAGTATTTT. Amino acids: CASSGRGTGGTDTQYF.

The rearrangement joins TRBV7-2 to TRBJ2-3; D is unresolved. The CDR3 extends over 15 amino acids. Germline V gene data show CDR1 as SGHTA and CDR2 as FQGNSA. Between the trimmed V and J ends, which lost 2 bases and 4 bases, there was a span of 13 bases. Written as DNA, the CDR3 is TGTGCCAGCAGCTTAAGGCGCCAGAATGCAGATACGCAGTATTTT. Translation: CASSLRRQNADTQYF.

This rearrangement joins TRBV5-6 to TRBJ1-5; the D is unclear. The V gene's germline CDR1 is SGHDT and CDR2 YYEEEE. V lost 1 base to trimming and J lost 1 base, with 15 bases between them. CDR3 size: 17 residues. This chain's CDR3 is CASSLRFSGVSNQPQHF. CDR3 DNA sequence: TGTGCCAGCAGCTTGAGATTTTCAGGAGTCAGCAATCAGCCCCAGCATTTT.

Many counts were recorded for this clonotype. V and J are TRBV28 and TRBJ2-7; the match to TRBD1 covers 8 bases. V lost 6 bases and J lost 2; bases outside the gene matches: 3. This CDR3 is built from 13 residues. CDR1 is MDHEN and CDR2 is SYDVKM in the germline V gene. DNA for the CDR3: TGTGCCAGCAGCCGACAGGGGACCTACGAGCAGTACTTC. Its translation is CASSRQGTYEQYF.

This clonotype appeared a few times. V and J are TRBV19 and TRBJ1-2; D unclear. V was shortened by 7 bases and J by 14 bases, with 17 bases between the two germline ends. Per germline, CDR1 LNHDA and CDR2 SQIVND (reference sequence). This CDR3 spans 11 amino acids. CDR3 coding DNA: TGTGCCAGTACCAATAGTGCGCGCCATACCTTC. Its translation: CASTNSARHTF.

This clonotype appeared a few times. The J gene is TRBJ2-3, the V gene TRBV7-2; 10 nucleotides match TRBD1. Germline loops: CDR1 SGHTA, CDR2 FQGNSA. With 2 bases clipped from V and 4 bases from J, the junction kept 3 bases outside the gene matches. This CDR3 region has 15 residues. The chain's CDR3 is CASSLFGQGADTQYF. The CDR3 DNA is TGTGCCAGCAGCTTATTCGGACAGGGGGCAGATACGCAGTATTTT.

The chain joins TRBV28 to TRBJ2-7; 7 bases line up with TRBD1. The V segment lost 3 bases and the J segment 3 bases; nucleotides outside the gene matches: 8. CDR3 length: 15 amino acids. In germline, CDR1 is MDHEN, CDR2 SYDVKM. In nucleotides, the CDR3 is TGTGCCAGCAGTTTCCCGGACAGGCGCGTCTACGAGCAGTACTTC. It encodes CASSFPDRRVYEQYF.

This chain links TRBV3-1 with TRBJ2-5; 9 bases line up with TRBD2. After removal of 3 bases from V and 4 bases from J, the junction contained 3 bases not matched to a gene. The CDR3 runs 14 residues. In germline, CDR1 is LGHDT, CDR2 YNNKEL (reference sequence). The CDR3 DNA follows: TGTGCCAGCAGCCAGCGGGGGGGATTAGAGACCCAGTACTTC. Translating it yields CASSQRGGLETQYF.

The table lists this clonotype with many counts. This chain connects TRBV10-3 to TRBJ2-3, with TRBD2 matching over 11 bases. This CDR3 region has 15 residues. Germline V CDR1 and CDR2: ENHRY, SYGVKD. The V and J ends lost 6 bases and 4 bases, in that order; junction bases with no gene match: 6. The CDR3 nucleotides are TGTGCCATCAGAGGACTAGCGGGCTCACCAGATACGCAGTATTTT. Translated, it gives CAIRGLAGSPDTQYF.

V usage is TRBV3-1 and J usage is TRBJ2-1; TRBD1 is a possible D gene (5 bases). This CDR3 is 18 amino acids long. V lost 10 bases to trimming and J lost 0 bases, with 25 bases between them. Germline V lookup: CDR1 LGHDT, CDR2 YNNKEL (reference sequence). CDR3 sequence (DNA): TGTGCCATAATCAGGGATCGCTCACCCTTGAGCTCCTACAATGAGCAGTTCTTC. It encodes CAIIRDRSPLSSYNEQFF.

The table lists this clonotype with many counts. The V gene is TRBV12-3 or TRBV12-4, the J gene TRBJ2-3; D ambiguous. V was cut by 4 bases and J by 4 bases, with 3 bases left in between. CDR3 length equals 11 residues. The CDR3, as DNA: TGTGCCAGCAGTTGGGCAGATACGCAGTATTTT. Its protein product is CASSWADTQYF.

In this sample, this clonotype turned up a few times. The chain recombines TRBV5-1 with TRBJ2-3; 10 nucleotides agree with TRBD2. Germline V gene sequence: CDR1 SGHRS, CDR2 YFSETQ. The CDR3 sequence is 14 residues long. V lost 2 bases to trimming and J lost 8 bases; unmatched junction nucleotides: 5. The CDR3 sequence: CASSFSSGGGTQYF. The CDR3 DNA reads as TGCGCCAGCAGCTTCTCTAGCGGGGGCGGTACGCAGTATTTT.

There are a few counts of this clonotype. The chain couples TRBV27 to TRBJ2-7, with D unresolved. The CDR3 runs 14 residues. Trimming removed 10 bases at V and 7 bases at J, with 23 bases between. CDR1 and CDR2 (germline): MNHEY, SMNVEV (reference sequence). CDR3: CATYSVGSKMEQYF. The CDR3 DNA reads as TGTGCCACATACTCAGTGGGGTCTAAAATGGAGCAGTACTTC.

In its sample, this clonotype was seen a few times. The J gene is TRBJ2-1, the V gene TRBV6-2 or TRBV6-3; 8 bases match TRBD1. The CDR3 has 16 amino acids. From germline, CDR1 is MNHEY and CDR2 SVGEGT. V was pared by 0 bases and J by 6 bases, with 7 bases of the junction left unmatched. DNA of the CDR3: TGTGCCAGCAGTTACTCTCGGACAGGGACCATCAATGAGCAGTTCTTC. Translating it yields CASSYSRTGTINEQFF.

The V call is TRBV18, the J call TRBJ2-7; 12 bases map to TRBD1. The CDR3 loop spans 15 amino acids. V lost 3 bases, J lost 3 bases, and 3 bases stayed unmatched. The germline CDR1 and CDR2 sequences are KGHSH and LQKENI. CDR3: CASSPGTGGGYEQYF. The CDR3 nucleotides are TGTGCCAGCTCACCCGGGACAGGGGGCGGCTACGAGCAGTACTTC.

This clonotype was counted a few times. J is TRBJ2-1 and V is TRBV5-4; 12 nucleotides line up with TRBD2. CDR3 length: 15 amino acids. Losses at the gene ends were 6 bases for V and 7 bases for J; bases not matched to a gene: 8. Germline values: CDR1 SGHNT, CDR2 YYREEE (reference sequence). The CDR3 is CASMSRTSGDNEQFF. The CDR3 region has the DNA TGTGCCAGCATGTCCAGGACTAGCGGGGATAATGAGCAGTTCTTC.

This sequence joins TRBV10-3 and TRBJ2-7, with 9 bases matching TRBD1. The CDR3 runs 14 residues. Germline CDR1 and CDR2: ENHRY and SYGVKD. V lost 10 bases and J lost 1; bases outside the gene matches: 8. CDR3 region: CASPEGQGSYEQYF. The CDR3 DNA is TGTGCCAGCCCGGAGGGACAGGGTTCCTACGAGCAGTACTTC.

The rearrangement uses TRBV15 and TRBJ2-7, with TRBD1 identical over 10 bases. The CDR3 totals 12 residues. Trimming at V came to 8 bases and at J to 3 bases, leaving 1 base not matched to a gene. The germline gives CDR1 LNHNV, CDR2 YYDKDF (reference sequence). Written as DNA, the CDR3 is TGTGCCACCGGGGACAGGGGCTACGAGCAGTACTTC. Protein sequence: CATGDRGYEQYF.

This clonotype was seen a few times. The V and J genes are TRBV3-1 and TRBJ1-1; the D is unclear. V lost 4 bases and J 1 base, leaving 10 bases between the germline ends. This CDR3 region has 14 residues. CDR1 is LGHDT, CDR2 YNNKEL, per germline (reference sequence). The CDR3, as DNA: TGTGCCAGCAGCCCAACACACAGGAACACTGAAGCTTTCTTT. Translation: CASSPTHRNTEAFF.

This clonotype occurred once. The rearrangement links TRBV11-2 to TRBJ2-5; D might be TRBD1 (5 bases). The germline V gene encodes CDR1 SGHAT and CDR2 FQNNGV. Trimming stripped 2 bases from V and 5 bases from J, with 9 bases between. CDR3 size: 13 residues. The CDR3, as DNA: TGTGCCAGCAGCTTATACAGGTCGGAGACCCAGTACTTC. Encoded protein: CASSLYRSETQYF.

This clonotype has only a few counts. This rearrangement joins TRBV7-3 to TRBJ2-3; the match to TRBD2 covers 14 bases. V shed 1 base and J 3 bases; nucleotides not matched to a gene: 6. The CDR3 has 18 residues. Germline CDR1 and CDR2: SGHTA and FQGTGA. This chain's CDR3 is CASSLRGTSGGRTDTQYF. CDR3 DNA sequence: TGTGCCAGCAGCTTAAGGGGGACTAGCGGGGGAAGGACAGATACGCAGTATTTT.

This clonotype has ten or more counts. This chain connects TRBV4-2 to TRBJ2-2; D might be TRBD2 (6 bases). The V end was cut by 1 base, the J end by 0 bases, with 9 bases between. CDR3 length equals 16 residues. Germline V gene data show CDR1 as LGHNA and CDR2 as YNFKEQ. The CDR3 DNA reads TGTGCCAGCAGCCAAGTGACGGGAGCGAACACCGGGGAGCTGTTTTTT. Translation: CASSQVTGANTGELFF.

This clonotype was counted a few times. The chain has TRBV7-8 and TRBJ2-4; TRBD1 matches at 7 bases. The CDR3 loop spans 13 amino acids. Germline lookup yields CDR1 SGHVS and CDR2 FQNEAQ. Losses at the gene ends were 5 bases for V and 5 bases for J; bases not matched to a gene: 3. CDR3 DNA: TGTGCCAGCAGCATCGACAGGGAAAACATTCAGTACTTC. Amino acid sequence: CASSIDRENIQYF.